This TCR beta chain was sequenced for a study of T cell responses to AZD1222 COVID-19 vaccine. Study observations and caveats: White British ancestry dominated among donors, who included more females, and clonal diversity was possibly underestimated. Seropositive AZD1222 recipients at baseline numbered only five to seven.

This CDR3 contains 15 residues. The V gene's germline CDR1 is MNHEY and CDR2 SVGEGT. The junction had 7 bases not matched to a gene; V was cut back by 5 bases and J by 1 base. Method: immunoSEQ multiplex PCR; TCRdb's copy keeps in-frame clones and lacks some. The sample lists fewer than 110,000 clones, roughly 89% occurring once. A note on this clone: Its antigen is unknown.

Here the sequenced sample was peripheral blood, taken on day 0 of AZD1222 vaccination. The source is an adult in good health. The chain employs TRBV6-2 or TRBV6-3 and TRBJ1-1, with 7 nucleotides matching TRBD1. As DNA, the CDR3 is TGTGCCAGCAGTAGGACCGGGACAGCGAACACTGAAGCTTTCTTT. Its protein product is CASSRTGTANTEAFF.